This T cell receptor (beta chain) emerged from a study of T cell responses to AZD1222 COVID-19 vaccine (dated by TCRdb to 2020 to 2022). As for the study more broadly: Because spike-specific TCR depth and breadth did not differ between the two schedules, AZD1222 recipients who got a second dose at roughly 4 weeks were pooled with those who got a second dose at roughly 12 weeks. Trial participants were enrolled into age subgroups of 18-55, 56-69 and 70-plus years, which contained approximately 150, 28 and 58 TCR-sequenced participants, respectively. A total of around 240 trial participants underwent TCR sequencing, of whom around 210 had received two doses of AZD1222 and approximately 25 had received two doses of the MenACWY control vaccine.

From cysteine to phenylalanine, the CDR3 is 15 amino acids long. Of the read, only the CDR3 DNA is kept; its 45 bases are in frame from base 1. CDR1 and CDR2 (SGHVS, FNYEAQ) derive from the germline V gene. At the junction V is shortened by 1 base and J by 1 base, with 11 bases in between. The time point label here, explained by the study, means: baseline before first vaccination. Vaccinee samples came from UK trials COV001 and COV002, including a single-blind randomized controlled phase 2/3 trial of AZD1222 (ChAdOx1 nCoV-19) in healthy adults. For TCRbeta chain sequencing, PBMC samples were collected from trial participants at day 0 and at day 28 after the second dose. Overall study outcomes, separate from this receptor: The whole spike protein was spanned by vaccine-associated CD4 TCRs, and dominant responses were seen in regions 160-218 and 743-854. Epitopes outside the regions mutated in the B.1.351 and B.1.1.7 variants were reportedly recognized by nearly half of the unique spike-specific TCRs. In the small 56-69-year group, the increase in depth fell short of significance, most likely because of low power. After two AZD1222 doses, spike-specific TCR breadth and depth were significantly higher than at day 0 and than in MenACWY recipients. Most participants were white British and females outnumbered males, and the authors suggested that clonal diversity may have been underestimated. No day 14 peak-response samples were available, so repertoires were characterized only after the peak T cell response. Conclusions about previously exposed vaccinees are limited, since just five or six AZD1222 recipients were seropositive for SARS-CoV-2 at baseline.

The CDR3 regions of human TCRbeta chains were subjected to immunosequencing. From the authors' description of their analysis: TCRs in the repertoires were compared against a reference library of SARS-CoV-2-specific TCRs that had been generated with the MIRA antigen-specificity platform. Breadth was defined as the fraction of unique TCRs that were SARS-CoV-2-associated. Depth was defined as the fraction of total T cells that were SARS-CoV-2-associated. Using the MIRA data, each spike-specific TCR was assigned both to the spike region to which the TCR was reactive and to a CD4 or CD8 class. Log10-transformed breadth and depth values were compared by one-way ANOVA with Sidak's multiple comparisons tests. In its TCRdb copy, this immuneACCESS table keeps in-frame sequences only and misses some clones. Where compared with another copy, unresolved V genes explain less than half of these, and the others have no known cause. From that table come the V and J calls and clone size; the DNA was used to work out D and trimming. The sample data list 130,000 or so clones, and roughly 92% of these were observed just once. Around 5% of the sample is held by the ten biggest clonotypes.

Concerning this clone: Its antigen remains unidentified. Per-nucleotide qualities are absent, and no much larger clonotype sits a single base away.

This material consisted of peripheral blood, taken on day 0 of AZD1222 vaccination. The rearrangement combines TRBV7-6 with TRBJ2-7; the D segment is perhaps TRBD1 or TRBD2, each sharing 6 matched bases. This TCR came from an adult in good health. The CDR3 corresponds to CASSLGGARSYEQYF. At the DNA level, the sequence is TGTGCCAGCAGCTTAGGGGGGGCGCGATCCTACGAGCAGTACTTC.